Listed below are T cell receptor beta chains from one sample, sequenced in a study of blood T cell repertoires in COVID-19. Generated by immunoSEQ multiplex PCR, the TCRdb table keeps only in-frame clones and is missing some. This repertoire shows 200,000 to 250,000 clones, about 90% found once; its top ten account for around 6.5%. Sequences were obtained from peripheral blood. The receptors derive from a man in his sixties with acute or convalescent COVID-19. Each CDR3 is given with its conserved first and last residue. D genes are given only for firm matches. Clone size is not always given. Where it is, it says once, few, many or a class for expanded clones.

abundance,j_gene,v_gene,d_gene,CDR3nt,CDR3aa
NA,TRBJ1-4,TRBV6-2/TRBV6-3,TRBD1,TGTGCCAGCAGTTACTCGGAGACAGGGCCCGCGGATGGTGAAAAACTGTTTTTT,CASSYSETGPADGEKLFF
NA,TRBJ1-2,TRBV3-1/TRBV3-2,TRBD1,TGTGCCAGCAGCCCCCAGGGGGCGCGTCCTGGCTACACCTTC,CASSPQGARPGYTF
NA,TRBJ2-7,TRBV5-5,NA,TGTGCCAGCAGCCAGAACAGGCAACCCAGCTCCTACGAGCAGTACTTC,CASSQNRQPSSYEQYF
NA,TRBJ2-1,TRBV7-3,TRBD2,TGTGCCAGCAGCTTATCCCCTGGGAGGGCCTATGAGCAGTTCTTC,CASSLSPGRAYEQFF
NA,TRBJ1-5,TRBV27,NA,TGTGCCAGCAGTTTATTGGGGCCCGGACGGAGCAATCAGCCCCAGCATTTT,CASSLLGPGRSNQPQHF
NA,TRBJ2-5,TRBV30,TRBD2,TGTGCCTGGAGTTCGCCTGTGACTAGCGGGGAAGAGACCCAGTACTTC,CAWSSPVTSGEETQYF
NA,TRBJ2-5,TRBV28,NA,TGTGCCAGCAGTTCCGCGGGGGCCTTTCAAGAGACCCAGTACTTC,CASSSAGAFQETQYF
once,TRBJ1-1,TRBV11-3,NA,TGTGCCAGCAGCCCAACCGGAGGCGTGAACACTGAAGCTTTCTTT,CASSPTGGVNTEAFF
once,TRBJ2-1,TRBV7-6,TRBD1,TGTGCCAGCAGCCCACTACCGGGACAGGGGTTCCAAGATGAGCAGTTCTTC,CASSPLPGQGFQDEQFF
NA,TRBJ2-2,TRBV4-2,TRBD2,TGTGCCAGCAGCCAAGGACTAGCGGGGGCAACCGGGGAGCTGTTTTTT,CASSQGLAGATGELFF
NA,TRBJ2-3,TRBV24-1,NA,TGTGCCACCAGTGATTTGACTTCCCGGGGCACAGATACGCAGTATTTT,CATSDLTSRGTDTQYF
NA,TRBJ2-7,TRBV4-3,TRBD2,TGCGCCAGCAGCCAATTCTCAACTAGCGACGAGCAGTACTTC,CASSQFSTSDEQYF
NA,TRBJ1-2,TRBV24-1,TRBD1,TGTGCCACCAGTTCTACTCGGACAGGGTGGAATGGCTACACCTTC,CATSSTRTGWNGYTF
few,TRBJ2-7,TRBV7-9,TRBD2,TGTGCCAGCAGCGGGGGGACTAGCGGGAGTGGTGTAGCCTACGAGCAGTACTTC,CASSGGTSGSGVAYEQYF
NA,TRBJ2-7,TRBV28,NA,TGTGCCATTAACCGGCCCCAACGGGGCCTAGCGCGCAGCTCCTACGAGCAGTACTTC,CAINRPQRGLARSSYEQYF
NA,TRBJ2-3,TRBV4-3,NA,TGCGCCAGCAGCCAAGAACCCCAGGGCTATACGCAGTATTTT,CASSQEPQGYTQYF
NA,TRBJ1-3,TRBV7-2,NA,TGTGCCAGCAGCCCTGCGGGGAGTAACACCATATATTTT,CASSPAGSNTIYF
NA,TRBJ2-7,TRBV18,NA,TGTGCCAGCTCACCACCGCCTAGCGCAACCTACGAGCAGTACTTC,CASSPPPSATYEQYF
NA,TRBJ1-1,TRBV18,NA,TGTGCCAGCTCACCACGGGAGGACACTGAAGCTTTCTTT,CASSPREDTEAFF
NA,TRBJ2-1,TRBV10-2,TRBD2,TGCGCCAGCGGACTAGCGGGAGGGTCCGAGCAGTTCTTC,CASGLAGGSEQFF
once,TRBJ2-2,TRBV11-3,TRBD2,TGTGCCAGCAGCCCGGATAGCGGGAGCCCCGGGGAGCTGTTTTTT,CASSPDSGSPGELFF
NA,TRBJ1-1,TRBV9,TRBD1,TGTGCCAGCAGCGTAGCCCCGCGGGGACAGGGGACGTTGAACACTGAAGCTTTCTTT,CASSVAPRGQGTLNTEAFF
once,TRBJ2-1,TRBV6-2/TRBV6-3,NA,TGTGCCAGCAGTTACTCGATCCTAGCATATGAGCAGTTCTTC,CASSYSILAYEQFF
NA,TRBJ1-2,TRBV18,TRBD1,TGTGCCAGCTCACCAACAACCATTACAGGGGACTATGGCTACACCTTC,CASSPTTITGDYGYTF
NA,TRBJ2-3,TRBV24-1,TRBD2,TGTGCCACCAGTGACCTTCTAGCGGGAGCTACAGATACGCAGTATTTT,CATSDLLAGATDTQYF
NA,TRBJ2-5,TRBV9,NA,TGTGCCAGCAAGCACAGAAACTCAGAGCAAGAGACCCAGTACTTC,CASKHRNSEQETQYF
NA,TRBJ1-2,TRBV10-3,TRBD1,TGTGCCATCAGTGAGTGGACAGGGAACTATGGCTACACCTTC,CAISEWTGNYGYTF
NA,TRBJ2-6,TRBV28,TRBD2,TGTGCCAGCAGCCCGGGGGTAGCGGGACGCTCTGGGGCCAACGTCCTGACTTTC,CASSPGVAGRSGANVLTF
once,TRBJ2-2,TRBV4-3,TRBD2,TGCGCCAGCAGCCGGAGACTAGCGGGAACGAACACCGGGGAGCTGTTTTTT,CASSRRLAGTNTGELFF
NA,TRBJ2-7,TRBV5-1,NA,TGCGCCAGCAGCTTGGAAGGACTACCGAAATACGAGCAGTACTTC,CASSLEGLPKYEQYF
NA,TRBJ2-7,TRBV29-1,NA,TGCAGCGTGGGGGCAGGGAAAGACTACGAGCAGTACTTC,CSVGAGKDYEQYF
NA,TRBJ2-7,TRBV7-2,NA,TGTGCCAGCAGCTTGAATAGGGGCCCCTACGAGCAGTACTTC,CASSLNRGPYEQYF
few,TRBJ2-2,TRBV7-2,NA,TGTGCCAGCAGCTTCGAGGGTGGCACCGGGGAGCTGTTTTTT,CASSFEGGTGELFF
few,TRBJ2-2,TRBV19,NA,TGTGCCAGTAGTAGCGGAGATGCCGGGGAGCTGTTTTTT,CASSSGDAGELFF
NA,TRBJ2-7,TRBV27,NA,TGTGCCAGCAGGGTTAGGGGGAGCTCCTACGAGCAGTACTTC,CASRVRGSSYEQYF
NA,TRBJ2-7,TRBV5-4,NA,TGTGCCAGCAGCCCCGAGCAGCTAGAAGTACACGAGCAGTACTTC,CASSPEQLEVHEQYF
NA,TRBJ2-7,TRBV6-5,NA,TGTGCCAGCAGTTACTCCGGGGGGCGGAACGAGCAGTACTTC,CASSYSGGRNEQYF
NA,TRBJ1-3,TRBV10-3,NA,TGTGCCACCGGAATAGGAGGCTCTGGAAACACCATATATTTT,CATGIGGSGNTIYF
NA,TRBJ1-2,TRBV5-1,NA,TGCGCCAGCAGCTTGGCAACAGGGTACCGTGATGGCTACACCTTC,CASSLATGYRDGYTF
NA,TRBJ1-5,TRBV28,TRBD1,TGTGCCAGCATTCACTTGACAGGGTTTGGCAATCAGCCCCAGCATTTT,CASIHLTGFGNQPQHF
NA,TRBJ1-2,TRBV7-9,NA,TGTGCCAGCAGCCTGGGCGGGGGCTATGGCTACACCTTC,CASSLGGGYGYTF
NA,TRBJ2-3,TRBV7-2,NA,TGTGCCAGCAGACCAGCACAGGGGACCGCGGGGACGCAGTATTTT,CASRPAQGTAGTQYF
NA,TRBJ1-1,TRBV19,TRBD1,TGTGCCAGTAGTTTCCCGGGACAGGGTTCGAACACTGAAGCTTTCTTT,CASSFPGQGSNTEAFF
NA,TRBJ2-7,TRBV30,TRBD1,TGTGCCTGGAGTGCCCCCAGGACAGGGGGTAACTACGAGCAGTACTTC,CAWSAPRTGGNYEQYF
once,TRBJ1-1,TRBV6-7,NA,TGTGCCAGCAGTTACTCGGTTACCCAGGGAAGAGGCACTGAAGCTTTCTTT,CASSYSVTQGRGTEAFF